These T cell receptor beta chains were read from a single sample in a study of control samples from healthy donors and cancer patients. Generated by immunoSEQ multiplex PCR, the TCRdb table keeps only in-frame clones and is missing some. The sample consists of 50,000 to 55,000 clones, approximately 86% of them appearing once. The sequenced sample consisted of PBMCs. The receptors come from a man aged 60 to 75 with head and neck cancer. Both conserved end residues are part of each CDR3. Each record gives: V gene, D gene, J gene, clone size, CDR3 protein, CDR3 DNA. D genes are given only for firm matches. Clone size is not always given. Where it is, it says once, few, many or a class for expanded clones.

TRBV5-1,TRBD1,TRBJ2-7,-,CASSLMDRSFNEQYF,TGCGCCAGCAGCTTGATGGACAGGTCTTTCAACGAGCAGTACTTC
TRBV4-2,-,TRBJ2-7,-,CASSQDLVTGGHYEQYF,TGTGCCAGCAGCCAAGATCTGGTCACCGGGGGTCACTACGAGCAGTACTTC
TRBV6-1,-,TRBJ1-4,-,CASSDAGRGSEKLFF,TGTGCCAGCAGTGATGCCGGCAGGGGCTCGGAAAAACTGTTTTTT
TRBV3-1/TRBV3-2,-,TRBJ2-3,-,CASSLRGGSGDTDTQYF,TGTGCCAGCAGCCTGCGAGGGGGTAGCGGAGACACAGATACGCAGTATTTT
TRBV28,-,TRBJ1-1,once,CASRRAVEAFF,TGTGCCAGCAGGAGGGCGGTCGAAGCTTTCTTT
TRBV5-6,TRBD1,TRBJ1-1,few,CASSLPRQGARSTEAFF,TGTGCCAGCAGCTTGCCCCGACAGGGGGCGCGGAGCACTGAAGCTTTCTTT
TRBV3-1/TRBV3-2,TRBD1,TRBJ1-6,-,CASSVTGASYNSPLHF,TGTGCCAGCAGCGTTACAGGGGCATCCTATAATTCACCCCTCCACTTT
TRBV2,-,TRBJ2-2,-,CASRGLGNTGELFF,TGTGCCAGCAGGGGCCTGGGGAACACCGGGGAGCTGTTTTTT
TRBV28,-,TRBJ2-7,-,CASSSLGGGRDEQYF,TGTGCCAGCAGTTCTCTAGGAGGGGGTAGGGACGAGCAGTACTTC
TRBV11-2,TRBD1,TRBJ2-7,-,CASRTPGQDPYEQYF,TGTGCCAGCAGAACCCCGGGACAGGACCCCTACGAGCAGTACTTC
TRBV9,-,TRBJ1-3,-,CASSVPPSNTIYF,TGTGCCAGCAGCGTACCCCCGTCAAACACCATATATTTT